This T cell receptor beta chain was identified during a study of T cells in Graves' hyperthyroidism and ophthalmopathy. In germline, CDR1 is SGHAT, CDR2 FQNNGV. V was cut by 5 bases and J by 0 bases, with 8 bases left in between. CDR3 length: 14 amino acids. Template material for amplifying TCR beta CDR3 regions consisted of RNA transcripts. A set of HTBI primers served as the primers for a first-round RT-PCR of the TCR CDR3. TCRdb re-called the multiplex PCR reads through MiXCR, storing one row per CDR3 protein. The profile shows about 350,000 distinct CDR3 sequences, approximately 14% of them singletons. This clonotype was counted ten times or more.

The TCR sequence derives from a woman between 25 and 40 years old with Graves' hyperthyroidism. The specimen sequenced was blood. The chain combines TRBV11-2 with TRBJ1-5, with unresolved D. Here the CDR3 reads CASSDGISNQPQHF. CDR3 DNA sequence: TGTGCCAGCAGCGATGGGATTAGCAATCAGCCCCAGCATTTT.